The rows below give T cell receptor beta chains drawn from one sample of a study of blood T cell repertoires in COVID-19. Clones were read by immunoSEQ multiplex PCR, and TCRdb kept only the in-frame ones, dropping some. This sample has about 180,000 clones, with about 81% found just once. The sample comprised peripheral blood. All receptors come from a woman older than 75 with COVID-19, enrolled during active disease. The CDR3 runs from the conserved cysteine through the conserved F or W. D genes are given only for firm matches. Rows give clone size only sometimes, using once, few, many, or a class for an expanded clone.

>TRBD2|TRBJ2-1|.|TRBV9
TGTGCCAGCAGCCCCCGGGGTAGCGGGAGGGCCGAGACAGGTGAGCAGTTCTTC
CASSPRGSGRAETGEQFF
>TRBD1|TRBJ2-7|.|TRBV18
TGTGCCAGCTCACCACCGGGACAGGCGTACTACGAGCAGTACTTC
CASSPPGQAYYEQYF
>.|TRBJ2-5|.|TRBV21-1
TGTGCCAGCAGCAAAGGCAGTAGGGCAGGGAGGGAGCAAGAGACCCAGTACTTC
CASSKGSRAGREQETQYF
>TRBD1|TRBJ1-6|.|TRBV10-3
TGTGCCATCAGCTACGGACAGGATAATTCACCCCTCCACTTT
CAISYGQDNSPLHF
>.|TRBJ1-5|.|TRBV5-8
TGTGCCAGCAGCTTTATGGCCTATCAGCCCCAGCATTTT
CASSFMAYQPQHF
>TRBD1|TRBJ1-2|.|TRBV6-1
TGTGCCAGCAGTGAATCTTCAGGGGGCGAGGGCTATGGCTACACCTTC
CASSESSGGEGYGYTF
>TRBD1|TRBJ2-2|.|TRBV10-3
TGTGCCATCAGTGCTGACAGGGGCGTCGGGGAGCTGTTTTTT
CAISADRGVGELFF
>.|TRBJ1-5|.|TRBV25-1
TGTGCCAGCAGTTCCTTATGGGGGGGCCGGGGCAATCAGCCCCAGCATTTT
CASSSLWGGRGNQPQHF
>.|TRBJ1-4|.|TRBV6-6
TGTGCCAGCACCCCCACGTCGGGGGGCTGGGCGGAAAAACTGTTTTTT
CASTPTSGGWAEKLFF
>TRBD1|TRBJ1-5|.|TRBV29-1
TGCAGCGTTGGTGACAGGGGCAATCAGCCCCAGCATTTT
CSVGDRGNQPQHF
>TRBD1|TRBJ2-6|.|TRBV19
TGTGCCAGTAGTAAGGGACAGGCACCCTCTGGGGCCAACGTCCTGACTTTC
CASSKGQAPSGANVLTF
>.|TRBJ2-5|.|TRBV21-1
TGTGCCAGCAGCACCCCTCGAGGCAACGGGTGCAGCGGGTTCAGGGCTCAAGAGACCCAGTACTTC
CASSTPRGNGCSGFRAQETQYF
>TRBD1|TRBJ1-2|.|TRBV19
TGTGCCAGTAACCCTGGACAGGGGACTGGCTACACCTTC
CASNPGQGTGYTF
>.|TRBJ2-3|.|TRBV18
TGTGCCAGCTCACCGACAGGGACGGGAGGCACAGATACGCAGTATTTT
CASSPTGTGGTDTQYF
>TRBD2|TRBJ2-2|.|TRBV3-1/TRBV3-2
TGTGCCAGCAGCCAAGATCATCTAGCGGGGAACACCGGGGAGCTGTTTTTT
CASSQDHLAGNTGELFF
>.|TRBJ1-1|.|TRBV4-1
TGCGCCAGCAGCCACCAGGGAAAGGGGAACACTGAAGCTTTCTTT
CASSHQGKGNTEAFF
>TRBD1|TRBJ2-1|.|TRBV29-1
TGCAGCGGATCCCGGGGGACAGGGAATTACAATGAGCAGTTCTTC
CSGSRGTGNYNEQFF
>.|TRBJ2-1|few|TRBV2
TGTGCCAGCAGAGAAGGGGGGACACAATTTAATGAGCAGTTCTTC
CASREGGTQFNEQFF
>TRBD1|TRBJ2-1|.|TRBV19
TGTGCCAGTAGTAAACTTCTTAAGGGACAGGGGAGTTCGCGGAACTCCTACAATGAGCAGTTCTTC
CASSKLLKGQGSSRNSYNEQFF
>TRBD1|TRBJ1-1|.|TRBV7-6
TGTGCCAGCAGCTTGGGACAGGAAACTGAAGCTTTCTTT
CASSLGQETEAFF
>TRBD1|TRBJ2-3|.|TRBV3-1/TRBV3-2
TGTGCCAGCAGCCTAATACAGGGGGCCGGCACAGATACGCAGTATTTT
CASSLIQGAGTDTQYF
>.|TRBJ1-2|.|TRBV6-6
TGTGCCAGCAGTTTCGAGAAGGGGTATGGCTACACCTTC
CASSFEKGYGYTF
>.|TRBJ2-1|.|TRBV4-1
TGCGCCAGCAGCCGGGCCTTAGGCGATGAGCAGTTCTTC
CASSRALGDEQFF
>TRBD2|TRBJ2-5|.|TRBV7-2
TGTGCCAGCAGCAGGACTAGCGGGGGGGGTGAGACCCAGTACTTC
CASSRTSGGGETQYF
>TRBD1|TRBJ2-7|.|TRBV11-2
TGTGCCAGCAGCCCGACAGGGGGAGGGTACGAGCAGTACTTC
CASSPTGGGYEQYF
>.|TRBJ1-2|.|TRBV15
TGTGCCACCAGCAGCAGGGTGGACTATGGCTACACCTTC
CATSSRVDYGYTF
>.|TRBJ2-7|.|TRBV11-2
TGTGCCAGCAGCTTACTAGGCGACGAGCAGTACTTC
CASSLLGDEQYF
>TRBD1|TRBJ1-4|.|TRBV4-1
TGCGCCAGCAGCCAAGATACCCCTACAGGGGTGGCTAATGAAAAACTGTTTTTT
CASSQDTPTGVANEKLFF
>TRBD1|TRBJ1-6|.|TRBV5-4
TGTGCCAGCAGCTTGGGCGGACAGGGGCTTGGGAATTCACCCCTCCACTTT
CASSLGGQGLGNSPLHF
>TRBD1|TRBJ1-5|.|TRBV4-2
TGTGCCAGCAGCCAAGGTACAGGGGGTCAGCCCCAGCATTTT
CASSQGTGGQPQHF
>TRBD2|TRBJ2-1|.|TRBV7-3
TGTGCCAGCAGCTCCTGGACTAGCGGGGGTAACGAGCAGTTCTTC
CASSSWTSGGNEQFF
>TRBD1|TRBJ1-4|few|TRBV7-9
TGTGCCAGCAGCTACGACAGGGTGGTAGCTGAAAAACTGTTTTTT
CASSYDRVVAEKLFF
>TRBD2|TRBJ2-3|few|TRBV7-6
TGTGCCAGCAGCTCCCGAGCGGGGAGCACAGATACGCAGTATTTT
CASSSRAGSTDTQYF
>.|TRBJ2-7|once|TRBV20-1
TGCAGTGCTAGTCGAGCGGTCGCCTACGAGCAGTACTTC
CSASRAVAYEQYF
>TRBD1|TRBJ1-5|.|TRBV15
TGTGCCACCAGCAGAGATGAGGGGGCCAGTCAGCCCCAGCATTTT
CATSRDEGASQPQHF
>.|TRBJ1-2|.|TRBV12-3/TRBV12-4
TGTGCCAGCAGTTTATACGGGGAAGGCTACACCTTC
CASSLYGEGYTF
>TRBD1|TRBJ2-7|.|TRBV11-2
TGTGCCAGCAGCTTAGACACAGGGGGCTACGAGCAGTACTTC
CASSLDTGGYEQYF
>.|TRBJ1-2|few|TRBV5-6
TGTGCCAGCAACCCCCCGGGGGTCGACTATGGCTACACCTTC
CASNPPGVDYGYTF
>TRBD1|TRBJ1-1|.|TRBV5-6
TGTGCCAGCAGCTTAGATCCAATAAGGGGGCGCGAACCTGAAGCTTTCTTT
CASSLDPIRGREPEAFF
>.|TRBJ2-1|.|TRBV27
TGTGCCAGCAGTTTAAAACGGTCCTACAATGAGCAGTTCTTC
CASSLKRSYNEQFF
>.|TRBJ1-1|once|TRBV7-3
TGTGCCAGCAGCTTATACGGGAACACTGAAGCTTTCTTT
CASSLYGNTEAFF
>.|TRBJ1-3|.|TRBV9
TGTGCCAGCAGCGTAGGTGGGGGGACTCCTGGAAACACCATATATTTT
CASSVGGGTPGNTIYF
>.|TRBJ1-2|.|TRBV10-3
TGTGCCCTCCGGATGGAGAACTATGGCTACACCTTC
CALRMENYGYTF
>.|TRBJ2-7|.|TRBV12-3/TRBV12-4
TGTGCCAGCAGTTTACCTCCTCAGGGGCCGTACTTC
CASSLPPQGPYF
>TRBD2|TRBJ2-5|.|TRBV11-3
TGTGCCAGCAGCTCCGGGAGCGGGAGGAACCAAGAGACCCAGTACTTC
CASSSGSGRNQETQYF
>.|TRBJ2-3|.|TRBV24-1
TGTGCCACCAGTGATTTTGGCAGCACAGATACGCAGTATTTT
CATSDFGSTDTQYF
>.|TRBJ2-7|.|TRBV4-3
TGCGCCAGCAGCCAAGATCGGAGGGTCTCCTACGAGCAGTACTTC
CASSQDRRVSYEQYF
>TRBD1|TRBJ2-7|.|TRBV7-2
TGTGCCAGCAGCCCCGAGTGGGACAGGGTCTCCTACGAGCAGTACTTC
CASSPEWDRVSYEQYF
>.|TRBJ2-1|.|TRBV3-1/TRBV3-2
TGTGCCAGCAGCCCAACCCCCAGCGGAATTAACAATGAGCAGTTCTTC
CASSPTPSGINNEQFF
>.|TRBJ2-2|.|TRBV9
TGTGCCAGCAGCGTCTCAGGGGCCGAATCAACCGGGGAGCTGTTTTTT
CASSVSGAESTGELFF
>.|TRBJ2-3|.|TRBV5-6
TGTGCCAGCATCCCAGGGGTAGGATCGTTGGCAGATACGCAGTATTTT
CASIPGVGSLADTQYF
>.|TRBJ1-6|few|TRBV5-8
TGTGCCAGCAGCTTGAGGGGCCTAGGTTCACCCCTCCACTTT
CASSLRGLGSPLHF